This TCR beta chain was profiled in a study of early T cells in non-severe SARS-CoV-2 infection. TCRdb reprocessed the 5' RACE reads via MiXCR and lists one record per CDR3 protein. The profile shows fewer than 65,000 distinct CDR3 sequences, 4.5% to 7.5% of them singletons. V trimming: 2 bases; J trimming: 4 bases; junction bases outside the gene matches: 4. The germline CDR1 and CDR2 sequences are KGHSH and LQKENI. This CDR3 spans 15 amino acids. This clonotype appeared many times. Antigen unknown. Study-level results: Sequences matched to VDJdb favored anti-spike CD8 responses, while private and CD4 specificities were missed.

The V and J genes are TRBV18 and TRBJ1-2, with 10 bases matching TRBD1. The sequence came from an adult who was a healthcare worker with PCR-confirmed SARS-CoV-2 infection or an uninfected control (not recorded which). This specimen consisted of whole blood, obtained at baseline. CDR3 in DNA: TGTGCCAGCTCACCATCGGGACAGGGGTTCTATGGCTACACCTTC. This sequence encodes CASSPSGQGFYGYTF.